The clone carrying this T cell receptor (beta chain) was seen ten or more times. The antigen is undetermined. Researchers built TCR beta libraries using quantitative 5'-RACE with molecular barcodes. TCRdb fed the 5' RACE reads into MiXCR, producing one record per CDR3 protein. The top ten clones hold nearly 10% of a sample with 80,000 to 100,000 distinct CDR3 sequences, roughly 8.3% of them seen once. These data come from a study of CD8 T cells in ankylosing spondylitis. The germline gives CDR1 MNHEY, CDR2 SVGEGT. Between the trimmed V and J ends, which lost 8 bases and 0 bases, there was a span of 20 bases. The CDR3 contains 16 residues. Study-wide results and caveats: Reportedly, disease-linked clones are significantly enriched in ankylosing spondylitis patients' matched synovial fluid. Apparently characteristic of ankylosing spondylitis blood was a TCR beta motif (eight highly homologous variants).

The sequence was collected from a male donor with ankylosing spondylitis or in good health (not recorded which). This chain uses TRBV6-2 or TRBV6-3 with TRBJ2-7; D unclear. The sample taken for sequencing was blood, either unsorted or a sorted T cell fraction (not recorded which). The CDR3 nucleotides are TGTGCCAGCTCCCCGCGTCGCCCATTGAGCTCCTACGAGCAGTACTTC. Its translation: CASSPRRPLSSYEQYF.